The rows below give T cell receptor beta chains drawn from one sample of a study of blood T cell repertoires in COVID-19. Method: immunoSEQ multiplex PCR; TCRdb's copy keeps in-frame clones and lacks some. The sample has about 54,000 clones; roughly 90% are singletons. What was sequenced was peripheral blood. The source of these receptors is a man aged 35 to 55 with COVID-19, enrolled during active disease. The conserved cysteine and the conserved F or W are not part of the CDR3 here. D genes are given only for firm matches.

j_gene,d_gene,v_gene,len,CDR3aa
TRBJ2-3,.,TRBV5-6,14,ASSLSGSAFTDTQY
TRBJ1-2,TRBD1,TRBV4-1,13,ASSQEGTGGSGYT
TRBJ1-2,TRBD1,TRBV6-5,11,ASSFGTGYGYT
TRBJ2-1,.,TRBV12-3/TRBV12-4,11,ASSPTGFYEQF
TRBJ1-2,.,TRBV19,13,ASTPTTGVSYGYT
TRBJ1-6,TRBD1,TRBV5-1,13,ASSNRTGYNSPLH
TRBJ1-3,TRBD1,TRBV19,16,ASMPAMMNGGQADTIY
TRBJ1-2,.,TRBV9,11,ASSAPGGLGYT
TRBJ1-5,.,TRBV5-6,13,ASSLAGGSNQPQH
TRBJ1-2,TRBD1,TRBV7-9,13,ASSGQDPFNYGYT
TRBJ2-1,TRBD2,TRBV18,15,ASSPPGLAGGGNEQF